This paragraph covers one TCR beta chain sequence. Its target is unknown. This sample stems from a study of T cell repertoires in cytomegalovirus infection. J lost 4 bases, V lost 5 bases, and 11 bases had no gene match. This CDR3 comprises 17 residues. In germline, CDR1 is SEHNR, CDR2 FQNEAQ (reference sequence). TCRdb reprocessed the reads with MiXCR, giving one entry per CDR3 protein. The sample has roughly 500,000 distinct CDR3 sequences; 33% are singletons. This receptor was obtained from a human donor in good health (CMV status not recorded). Some clones in this sample may be carry-over from other donors' samples. The sequencing used cultured PBMCs, collected from culture after CMV antigen stimulation. The rearrangement links TRBV7-9 to TRBJ2-1; 10 bases line up with TRBD2. CDR3 DNA sequence: TGTGCCAGCAGCCGATCGCTCGGACTAGCGGATTACAATGAGCAGTTCTTC. Translation gives CASSRSLGLADYNEQFF.